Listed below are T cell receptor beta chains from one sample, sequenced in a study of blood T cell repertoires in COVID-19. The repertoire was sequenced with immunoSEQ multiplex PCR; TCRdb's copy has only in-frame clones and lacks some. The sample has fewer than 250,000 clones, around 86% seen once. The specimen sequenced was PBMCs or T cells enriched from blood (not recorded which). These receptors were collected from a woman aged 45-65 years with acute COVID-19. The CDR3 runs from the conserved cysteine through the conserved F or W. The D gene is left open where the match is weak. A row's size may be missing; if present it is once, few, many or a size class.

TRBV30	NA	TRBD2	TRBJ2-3	CAWSTLAGRTDTQYF	TGTGCCTGGAGTACACTAGCGGGGCGCACAGATACGCAGTATTTT
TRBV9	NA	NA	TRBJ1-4	CASSDGGMSNEKLFF	TGTGCCAGCAGCGACGGGGGGATGTCTAATGAAAAACTGTTTTTT
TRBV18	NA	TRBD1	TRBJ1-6	CASSSQGASNSPLHF	TGTGCCAGCTCATCCCAGGGGGCTAGTAATTCACCCCTCCACTTT
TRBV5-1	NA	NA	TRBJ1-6	CASSPAANSPLHF	TGCGCCAGCAGCCCCGCGGCCAATTCACCCCTCCACTTT
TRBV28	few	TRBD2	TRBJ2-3	CAITSPGTSGGGTDTQYF	TGTGCCATCACAAGTCCGGGGACTAGCGGTGGGGGCACAGATACGCAGTATTTT
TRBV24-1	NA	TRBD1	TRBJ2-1	CATSPNPGTGGSLAYNEQFF	TGTGCCACCAGCCCGAATCCTGGGACAGGAGGATCCTTAGCTTACAATGAGCAGTTCTTC
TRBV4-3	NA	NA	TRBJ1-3	CASSQETGYSGNTIYF	TGCGCCAGCAGCCAAGAAACAGGTTACTCTGGAAACACCATATATTTT
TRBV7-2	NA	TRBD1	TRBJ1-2	CASSGRQGWGYTF	TGTGCCAGCAGCGGACGACAGGGATGGGGCTACACCTTC
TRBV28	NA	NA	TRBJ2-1	CASTSPQGRSSYNEQFF	TGTGCCAGCACTTCCCCCCAGGGCCGAAGCTCCTACAATGAGCAGTTCTTC
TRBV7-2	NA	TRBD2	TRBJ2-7	CASSDLAGLTYEQYF	TGTGCCAGCAGCGATCTAGCGGGCCTAACCTACGAGCAGTACTTC
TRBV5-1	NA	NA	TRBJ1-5	CASSLGGRINQPQHF	TGCGCCAGCAGCTTGGGGGGGCGCATCAATCAGCCCCAGCATTTT
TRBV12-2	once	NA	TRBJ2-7	CASRLDPSGRRPISYEQYF	TGTGCAAGTCGCTTAGACCCGAGCGGGCGCCGGCCAATTTCCTACGAGCAGTACTTC
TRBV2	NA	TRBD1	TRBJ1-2	CASTEQGTANYGYTF	TGTGCCAGCACCGAGCAAGGGACAGCTAACTATGGCTACACCTTC
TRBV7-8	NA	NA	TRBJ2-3	CASSPDRRTDTQYF	TGTGCCAGCAGCCCGGACAGACGGACAGATACGCAGTATTTT
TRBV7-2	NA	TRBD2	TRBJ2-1	CASSKLAGVGNEQFF	TGTGCCAGCAGCAAACTAGCGGGGGTGGGGAATGAGCAGTTCTTC
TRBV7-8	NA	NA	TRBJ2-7	CASSPVQAYEQYF	TGTGCCAGCAGCCCTGTCCAGGCCTACGAGCAGTACTTC
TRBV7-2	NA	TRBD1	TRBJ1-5	CASSLDGTGGGQPQHF	TGTGCCAGCAGCTTAGATGGGACAGGGGGCGGGCAGCCCCAGCATTTT
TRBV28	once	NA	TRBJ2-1	CASRTNFYEQFF	TGTGCCAGCAGAACTAACTTCTATGAGCAGTTCTTC
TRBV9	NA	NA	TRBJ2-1	CASSVAPINEQFF	TGTGCCAGCAGCGTAGCTCCTATAAATGAGCAGTTCTTC
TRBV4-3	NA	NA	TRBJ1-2	CASSQDHLMSVEGTEGYTF	TGCGCCAGCAGCCAAGATCATCTGATGAGCGTAGAGGGGACTGAAGGCTACACCTTC
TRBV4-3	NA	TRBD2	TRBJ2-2	CASSQVASGGTPYTGELFF	TGCGCCAGCAGCCAAGTGGCTAGCGGAGGCACCCCCTACACCGGGGAGCTGTTTTTT
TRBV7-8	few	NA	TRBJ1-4	CASSLGLSRQPNEKLFF	TGTGCCAGCAGCTTAGGGTTATCGCGACAGCCTAATGAAAAACTGTTTTTT
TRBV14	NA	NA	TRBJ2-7	CASSQDRTYEQYF	TGTGCCAGCAGCCAAGATCGTACCTACGAGCAGTACTTC
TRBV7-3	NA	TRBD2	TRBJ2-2	CASSIGLAENTGELFF	TGTGCCAGCAGCATTGGACTAGCGGAGAACACCGGGGAGCTGTTTTTT
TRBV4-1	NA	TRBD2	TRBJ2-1	CASSLVVVGAGTHEQFF	TGCGCCAGCAGCCTTGTTGTTGTAGGAGCGGGGACCCATGAGCAGTTCTTC
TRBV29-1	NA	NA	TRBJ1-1	CSVGGVMNTEAFF	TGCAGCGTTGGGGGAGTGATGAACACTGAAGCTTTCTTT
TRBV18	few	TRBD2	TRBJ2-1	CASSPPSGMSNNEQFF	TGTGCCAGCTCACCGCCTAGCGGGATGAGCAACAATGAGCAGTTCTTC
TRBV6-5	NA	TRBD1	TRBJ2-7	CASRNQGQTSYEQYF	TGTGCCAGCCGAAATCAGGGACAGACTTCCTACGAGCAGTACTTC